Sequencing of this T cell receptor beta chain was carried out in a study of T cell changes during pregnancy in multiple sclerosis. Generated by immunoSEQ multiplex PCR, the TCRdb table keeps only in-frame clones and is missing some. This sample has around 75,000 clones, with about 94% found just once. The ends were cut back, 5 bases at V and 8 bases at J, with 21 bases in the middle. The germline V gene has CDR1 LNHNV and CDR2 YYDKDF (reference sequence). This CDR3 has 16 amino acids. This specimen consisted of CD4+ T cells from peripheral blood mononuclear cells, obtained after pregnancy. The chain links TRBV15 to TRBJ1-4, with D hard to call. The clonotype comes from a female donor with multiple sclerosis, enrolled in a pregnancy study. CDR3 in amino acids: CATSAPGSQLKEKLFF. The CDR3 coding sequence is TGTGCCACCAGCGCCCCGGGTAGTCAACTAAAGGAAAAACTGTTTTTT.